What follows describes a single T cell receptor beta chain. Its antigen is not known. At one of its ends the junction is not consistent with the germline gene, which may arise from a read error. Germline V lookup: CDR1 SSHAT, CDR2 FNYEAQ (reference sequence). The CDR3 covers 13 residues. 60 Vbeta and 13 Jbeta primers were used in PCR. Clones were read by immunoSEQ multiplex PCR, and TCRdb kept only the in-frame ones, dropping some. The sample holds some 100,000 clones; about 77% are singletons and the top ten take over 3.5%. The record originates from a study of cytomegalovirus exposure and HLA in healthy donors. On the study more broadly: Within an early data release were tens of millions of unique TCRs drawn from HLA-typed donors. Falling in the Caucasian-associated ancestry cluster were 81% of about 400 genotyped donors. The study's findings and limits: V segments that were indistinguishable, TRBV6-2 and TRBV6-3 among them, were omitted from analysis. Association with HLA alleles at 0.05 false discovery rate was found for roughly 17,000 TCR beta sequences in a later analysis.

The rearrangement uses TRBV7-7 and TRBJ2-7, with a possible D match to TRBD2 (5 bases). Sequencing was done on a sample of PBMCs. The clonotype originates from a woman between 50 and 59 years old in good health and CMV-seropositive. The CDR3 sequence: CASSAGPTYEQYF. The CDR3 coding sequence is TGTGCTAGCAGCGCGGGCCCTACCTACGAGCAGTACTTC.